These 17 T cell receptor beta chains came from one sample sequenced in a study of T-cell reconstitution after alpha-beta-depleted transplantation in children. Unique molecular identifiers were incorporated during preparation of the TCRbeta library. TCRdb re-called the PCR reads with MiXCR, one entry per CDR3 protein. The table includes approximately 1,000,000 distinct CDR3 sequences, about 29% detected once. This material consisted of PBMCs, mostly from graft donor cells, taken 360 days after TCRalphabeta/CD19-depleted stem cell transplant. The receptors originated from a boy younger than two who had a stem cell transplant for SCID, so the T cells may come from the graft donor.

V is TRBV2 and J is TRBJ2-1; D may match TRBD1 or TRBD2 (5 bases each). Trimming shortened V by 6 bases and J by 4 bases, and 16 bases separated the two germline ends. The CDR3 runs to 15 residues. Per germline, CDR1 SNHLY and CDR2 FYNNEI. The CDR3 sequence is CASRPTRDPYNEQFF. The CDR3 DNA reads TGTGCCAGCAGACCGACCAGGGACCCGTACAATGAGCAGTTCTTC.

The V gene is TRBV20-1, the J gene TRBJ2-7, with D perhaps TRBD1 (5 bases). Trimming cost V 1 base and J 7 bases, with 17 bases left between them. This CDR3 comprises 14 residues. CDR1 and CDR2 (germline): DFQATT, SNEGSKA (reference sequence). The CDR3 region has the DNA TGCAGTGCTAGAGCCGACAGCCAAAGGGGTGAGCAGTACTTC. Residues: CSARADSQRGEQYF.

The chain is built from TRBV6-5 and TRBJ2-7, with D possibly being TRBD1 or TRBD2 (6 bases each). V dropped 4 bases and J dropped 0 bases, with 13 bases sitting between them. Per germline, CDR1 MNHEY and CDR2 SVGAGI. The CDR3 contains 15 residues. The CDR3 DNA sequence: TGTGCCAGCAGTTCCATTGGAGGGGGCTCCTACGAGCAGTACTTC. Its translation: CASSSIGGGSYEQYF.

This clonotype was counted a few times. The chain carries TRBV7-9 and TRBJ2-3; D call uncertain. The ends were cut back, 10 bases at V and 4 bases at J, with 9 bases in the middle. CDR3 length: 11 residues. The germline CDR1 and CDR2 sequences are SEHNR and FQNEAQ (reference sequence). The CDR3 spells CATANPDTQYF. Written as DNA, the CDR3 is TGTGCCACCGCGAACCCAGATACGCAGTATTTT.

This clonotype has just a few counts. The chain has TRBV28 and TRBJ2-7; no clear D. CDR3 length: 12 residues. The V end lost 7 bases, the J end lost 4 bases, and 11 bases lay between the germline ends. Germline V gene data show CDR1 as MDHEN and CDR2 as SYDVKM. CDR3 in DNA: TGTGCCAGCAACTTTGGGGTTTACGAGCAGTACTTC. This encodes CASNFGVYEQYF.

The J gene is TRBJ2-4, the V gene TRBV28; 7 bases match TRBD1. This CDR3 is built from 18 residues. Looked up from germline, CDR1 is MDHEN and CDR2 is SYDVKM. The junction had 14 bases not matched to a gene; V was cut back by 6 bases and J by 0 bases. The CDR3 DNA follows: TGTGCCAGCAGCGTACCTTTACGGGACAGCCTAGCCAAAAACATTCAGTACTTC. This translates into CASSVPLRDSLAKNIQYF.

This clonotype was observed a few times. CDR3 coding DNA: TGCGCCAGCAGCCCCTTGGGCAGGTCTGGAAACACCATATATTTT. The encoded protein is CASSPLGRSGNTIYF. The chain uses TRBV5-1 and TRBJ1-3; no clear D. There are 15 residues in the CDR3. Germline lookup yields CDR1 SGHRS and CDR2 YFSETQ. V was shortened by 4 bases and J by 1 base, with 12 bases between the two germline ends.

This clonotype was detected only a few times. The chain links TRBV2 to TRBJ2-5; 8 positions match TRBD2. The CDR3 has 18 amino acids. The V gene's germline CDR1 is SNHLY and CDR2 FYNNEI. V shed 0 bases, J shed 8 bases, and the junction held 17 bases outside the gene matches. The CDR3, as DNA: TGTGCCAGCAGTGAAGCGGGGAGCCGAGCGGGGGTCCGGAGCACCCAGTACTTC. This translates into CASSEAGSRAGVRSTQYF.

The chain couples TRBV24-1 to TRBJ2-4; 7 nucleotides match TRBD1. CDR3 length equals 16 residues. Trimming at V came to 4 bases and at J to 3 bases, leaving 8 bases not matched to a gene. Germline-derived CDR1 and CDR2 are KGHDR and SFDVKD. The CDR3 region has the DNA TGTGCCACCAGTGAAGGGCCCGGGACAGACAAAAACATTCAGTACTTC. Translating gives CATSEGPGTDKNIQYF.

This clonotype has a handful of counts. The genes are TRBV3-1 and TRBJ2-2, with 10 positions matching TRBD2. This CDR3 has 17 amino acids. CDR1 and CDR2 from the germline V gene are LGHDT and YNNKEL (reference sequence). Germline trimming cut 0 bases from V and 3 bases from J; bases unmatched to any gene: 4. This CDR3 is CASSQDGLADDTGELFF. CDR3 nucleotides: TGTGCCAGCAGCCAAGATGGACTAGCGGACGACACCGGGGAGCTGTTTTTT. Variable domain in full (rest from reference TRBV3-1 and TRBJ2-2): DTAVSQTPKYLVTQMGNDKSIKCEQNLGHDTMYWYKQDSKKFLKIMFSYNNKELIINETVPNRFSPKSPDKAHLNLHINSLELGDSAVYFCASSQDGLADDTGELFFGEGSRLTVL.

This clonotype has just a few counts. This rearrangement joins TRBV24-1 to TRBJ2-1; TRBD1 is a possible D gene (6 bases). The CDR3 extends over 15 amino acids. The germline CDR1 and CDR2 sequences are KGHDR and SFDVKD. V dropped 1 base and J dropped 5 bases, with 11 bases sitting between them. CDR3 amino acids: CATSDLGQPDNEQFF. The CDR3 bases are TGTGCCACCAGTGATTTAGGACAGCCCGACAATGAGCAGTTCTTC.

This sequence joins TRBV27 and TRBJ2-3; 13 nucleotides match TRBD2. The V gene end was trimmed by 8 bases and the J gene end by 5 bases; junction bases not matched to a gene: 13. This CDR3 region has 17 residues. The germline CDR1 and CDR2 sequences are MNHEY and SMNVEV (reference sequence). The CDR3 loop is CASALQLAGGLRDTQYF. The CDR3 DNA reads as TGTGCCAGCGCCCTACAACTAGCGGGGGGGCTGAGAGATACGCAGTATTTT.

This clonotype was counted many times. The rearrangement uses TRBV12-3 or TRBV12-4 and TRBJ2-1, with unresolved D. V was cut by 3 bases and J by 6 bases, with 9 bases left in between. The CDR3 has 13 residues. The CDR3 bases are TGTGCCAGCAGTTTGCGGCTATCCAATGAGCAGTTCTTC. This encodes CASSLRLSNEQFF.

This chain uses TRBV27 with TRBJ2-2; 11 bases map to TRBD1. The V gene's germline CDR1 is MNHEY and CDR2 SMNVEV (reference sequence). This CDR3 spans 15 amino acids. V was clipped by 4 bases and J by 4 bases; unmatched bases: 2. The CDR3 loop is CASSSDRGLTGELFF. Written as DNA, the CDR3 is TGTGCCAGCAGTTCGGACAGGGGGCTCACCGGGGAGCTGTTTTTT.

J is TRBJ2-7 and V is TRBV20-1; 7 bases match TRBD2. V lost 3 bases to trimming and J lost 5 bases; unmatched junction nucleotides: 16. CDR3 length: 16 amino acids. CDR1 and CDR2 (germline): DFQATT, SNEGSKA (reference sequence). The CDR3 sequence: CSARTIGRDLWDEQYF. CDR3 nucleotide sequence: TGCAGTGCTAGGACTATTGGGAGGGACCTCTGGGACGAGCAGTACTTC.

The V gene is TRBV5-1, the J gene TRBJ2-5; 8 nucleotides agree with TRBD2. The CDR3 contains 14 residues. Germline lookup yields CDR1 SGHRS and CDR2 YFSETQ. Trimming cost V 5 bases and J 2 bases; bases outside gene matches: 5. The CDR3: CASRPSGGQETQYF. For the CDR3, the DNA is TGCGCCAGCAGACCAAGCGGGGGACAAGAGACCCAGTACTTC.

V and J are TRBV20-1 and TRBJ2-5; D not certain. Trimming removed 5 bases from V and 6 bases from J, with 10 bases in between. CDR1 and CDR2 from the germline V gene are DFQATT and SNEGSKA (reference sequence). There are 11 residues in the CDR3. The CDR3 here is CSADAVKTQYF. CDR3 DNA sequence: TGCAGTGCTGACGCGGTGAAGACCCAGTACTTC.